This T cell receptor (beta chain) was sequenced in a study of blood T cell repertoires in COVID-19. Two consecutive negative NP/OP PCR tests, clearance, or resolved symptoms defined Cohort 3 recovery. Repertoires were generated with immunoSEQ multiplex PCR, while TCRdb's copy carries only in-frame clones and drops some. This sample has a few hundred thousand clones, with 85% to 90% found just once. The ends lost 7 bases at V and 3 bases at J; junction bases unmatched: 10. The length of the CDR3 is 15 residues. Germline CDR1 LNHDA, CDR2 SQIVND (reference sequence). This receptor was taken from a man younger than 30 who had recovered from COVID-19. V gene TRBV19 combines with J gene TRBJ2-7, with 9 bases identical to TRBD1. Input material: PBMCs or T cells enriched from blood (not recorded which). CDR3 amino acids: CASTLGQGGNYEQYF. The CDR3 DNA reads as TGTGCCAGTACCCTGGGACAGGGTGGAAACTACGAGCAGTACTTC.